A single sample gave rise to the 22 T cell receptor beta chains below, sequenced in a study of metastatic and nonmetastatic thyroid tumors. Thyroid surgery was preceded by no treatment in any patient. With MiXCR, TCRdb reprocessed the PCR reads. The repertoire holds about 30,000 clones, with around 16% as singletons. The sample was blood. These receptors all come from a female donor with papillary thyroid cancer or a benign thyroid nodule (not recorded which). Some clones in this sample may be carry-over from other donors' samples.

This clone is medium-sized. The J gene is TRBJ1-1, the V gene TRBV20-1; possible D gene TRBD1, 5 bases. CDR3 size: 12 residues. CDR1 and CDR2 (germline): DFQATT, SNEGSKA (reference sequence). DNA of the CDR3: TGCAGCTCCCATGGGGGGAACACTGAAGCTTTCTTT. This encodes CSSHGGNTEAFF.

This clone was seen many times. The V and J genes are TRBV10-3 and TRBJ2-3, with 11 positions matching TRBD2. From germline, CDR1 is ENHRY and CDR2 SYGVKD. V shed 2 bases, J shed 2 bases, and the junction held 3 bases outside the gene matches. This CDR3 is built from 16 residues. CDR3 residues: CAISEGLAGTTDTQYF. CDR3 nucleotides: TGTGCCATCAGTGAGGGACTAGCGGGCACCACAGATACGCAGTATTTT.

Ten or more counts support this clone. The chain is built from TRBV7-2 and TRBJ1-2, with D maybe TRBD1 (5 bases). V lost 2 bases to trimming and J lost 3 bases, with 10 bases between them. There are 14 residues in the CDR3. Looked up from germline, CDR1 is SGHTA and CDR2 is FQGNSA. The CDR3 nucleotides are TGTGCCAGCAGCTTACGGCTGACAGACTATGGCTACACCTTC. It specifies CASSLRLTDYGYTF.

This clone was counted many times. This chain connects TRBV5-1 to TRBJ1-3, with 8 positions matching TRBD1. This CDR3 region has 15 residues. Germline trimming cut 2 bases from V and 0 bases from J; bases unmatched to any gene: 1. Germline assignment: CDR1 SGHRS and CDR2 YFSETQ. The CDR3 sequence is CASSFDRGSGNTIYF. DNA of the CDR3: TGCGCCAGCAGCTTCGACAGGGGCTCTGGAAACACCATATATTTT. The variable domain in full, with the rest retrieved from reference TRBV5-1 and TRBJ1-3, is KAGVTQTPRYLIKTRGQQVTLSCSPISGHRSVSWYQQTPGQGLQFLFEYFSETQRNKGNFPGRFSGRQFSNSRSEMNVSTLELGDSALYLCASSFDRGSGNTIYFGEGSWLTVV.

This clone was seen repeatedly, ten times or more. DNA of the CDR3: TGTGCCAGCAGCCAAGATACAGGGGGCGCAGATACGCAGTATTTT. As protein: CASSQDTGGADTQYF. The chain has TRBV4-2 and TRBJ2-3; 9 nucleotides match TRBD1. The length of the CDR3 is 15 residues. Germline CDR1 is LGHNA and CDR2 is YNFKEQ. Trimming cost V 0 bases and J 4 bases; bases outside gene matches: 2.

This clone was counted many times. V and J are TRBV14 and TRBJ2-7; D call uncertain. Deletions cut 1 base from V and 6 bases from J, with 10 bases between. There are 13 residues in the CDR3. Germline CDR1 and CDR2: SGHDN and FVKESK. The CDR3 sequence: CASSQAASSEQYF. CDR3 coding DNA: TGTGCCAGCAGCCAAGCTGCTTCCAGCGAGCAGTACTTC.

The chain carries TRBV3-1 and TRBJ1-1; D ambiguous. Germline V gene data show CDR1 as LGHDT and CDR2 as YNNKEL (reference sequence). V was pared by 1 base and J by 8 bases, with 8 bases between. CDR3 length equals 12 residues. CDR3 loop: CASSQAGPEAFF. The CDR3 DNA reads TGTGCCAGCAGCCAAGCGGGCCCAGAAGCTTTCTTT.

This chain connects TRBV7-3 to TRBJ2-3; TRBD1 might be the D (5 bases). Trimming took off 1 base at V and 0 bases at J, with 17 bases between the two ends. The CDR3 runs to 18 residues. In germline, CDR1 is SGHTA, CDR2 FQGTGA. The CDR3 reads CASSLRPSTVPSTDTQYF. CDR3 DNA: TGTGCCAGCAGCTTAAGGCCTTCGACAGTCCCTAGCACAGATACGCAGTATTTT. The variable domain in full, completed from reference TRBV7-3 and TRBJ2-3, reads GAGVSQTPSNKVTEKGKYVELRCDPISGHTALYWYRQSLGQGPEFLIYFQGTGAADDSGLPNDRFFAVRPEGSVSTLKIQRTERGDSAVYLCASSLRPSTVPSTDTQYFGPGTRLTVL.

The table lists this clone with a few counts. The junction does not match germline at one end; this may be a read error. V usage is TRBV27 and J usage is TRBJ2-7; D is possibly TRBD2 (6 bases). The V gene's germline CDR1 is MNHEY and CDR2 SMNVEV (reference sequence). The CDR3 extends over 11 amino acids. The CDR3 nucleotides are TGTGCCGGCAGTCTGGGGGGAGAGCAGTACTTC. Amino acid sequence: CAGSLGGEQYF.

This clone was observed at least ten times. The chain combines TRBV4-1 with TRBJ2-3; the match to TRBD2 covers 16 bases. Germline assignment: CDR1 MGHRA and CDR2 YSYEKL. The trim removed 3 bases at V and 3 bases at J, leaving 9 bases unmatched. The CDR3 covers 19 residues. Written as DNA, the CDR3 is TGCGCCAGCAGCCACCCGGGACTAGCGGGAGGGCCCAATACAGATACGCAGTATTTT. As protein: CASSHPGLAGGPNTDTQYF.

This clone was seen ten or more times. The chain couples TRBV7-2 to TRBJ2-3, with 8 bases lining up with TRBD2. The CDR3 loop spans 15 amino acids. V gave up 2 bases and J gave up 0 bases; unmatched junction bases: 1. Germline V CDR1 and CDR2: SGHTA, FQGNSA. CDR3 sequence (DNA): TGTGCCAGCAGCTTAAGCGGGAGCAGCACAGATACGCAGTATTTT. Amino acids: CASSLSGSSTDTQYF.

This clone was detected ten times or more. The chain combines TRBV19 with TRBJ2-7; D tentatively fits TRBD1 or TRBD2 (5 bases each). The CDR3 totals 14 residues. Germline values: CDR1 LNHDA, CDR2 SQIVND (reference sequence). The V end lost 3 bases, the J end lost 0 bases, and 9 bases lay between the germline ends. The CDR3 loop is CASSMGGGSYEQYF. CDR3 DNA: TGTGCCAGTAGTATGGGTGGGGGCTCCTACGAGCAGTACTTC.

This clone is medium-sized in the sample. At the DNA level, this CDR3 is encoded by other sequences in the same sample as well. V is TRBV28 and J is TRBJ2-7; D ambiguous. Germline CDR1 reads MDHEN; CDR2 reads SYDVKM. This CDR3 is 12 amino acids long. V shed 2 bases and J shed 4 bases, with 6 bases lying between them. The CDR3 here is CASSLGSYEQYF. CDR3 DNA sequence: TGTGCCAGCAGTTTAGGGTCGTACGAGCAGTACTTC.

In this sample, this clone turned up once. The rearrangement links TRBV4-1 to TRBJ1-6; 8 bases map to TRBD1. This CDR3 comprises 17 residues. The germline V gene has CDR1 MGHRA and CDR2 YSYEKL. V lost 1 base to trimming and J lost 0 bases; unmatched junction nucleotides: 2. CDR3 DNA sequence: TGCGCCAGCAGCCAAGTGGACAGGGTCTCCTATAATTCACCCCTCCACTTT. Translation: CASSQVDRVSYNSPLHF.

Ten or more counts support this clone. The V call is TRBV6-2 or TRBV6-3, the J call TRBJ1-2, with a weak D call TRBD1 (5 bases). CDR3 length: 14 amino acids. The germline V gene has CDR1 MNHEY and CDR2 SVGEGT. The V gene lost 5 bases and the J gene lost 8 bases, with 18 bases spanning the gap. The CDR3 loop is CASSGPEGRGGYTF. In DNA, the CDR3 is TGTGCCAGCAGTGGGCCGGAGGGGCGAGGAGGCTACACCTTC.

Many counts were recorded for this clone. The gene calls are TRBV3-1 and TRBJ2-5, with D possibly being TRBD1 or TRBD2 (5 bases each). There are 14 residues in the CDR3. Germline CDR1 and CDR2: LGHDT and YNNKEL (reference sequence). V was shortened by 3 bases and J by 0 bases, with 8 bases between the two germline ends. The CDR3 sequence: CASSHRDHQETQYF. CDR3 in DNA: TGTGCCAGCAGCCACCGGGACCACCAAGAGACCCAGTACTTC.

This clone has more than one count but fewer than ten. The J gene is TRBJ2-7, the V gene TRBV6-2 or TRBV6-3, with D possibly being TRBD2 (5 bases). Germline V lookup: CDR1 MNHEY, CDR2 SVGEGT. The CDR3 consists of 14 residues. V was trimmed by 4 bases and J by 3 bases, leaving 13 bases between them. The DNA of the CDR3 is TGTGCCAGCAGTTTGGACGGGGAGAGCTACGAGCAGTACTTC. Amino acids: CASSLDGESYEQYF.

V usage is TRBV20-1 and J usage is TRBJ2-1; D not certain. CDR1 DFQATT and CDR2 SNEGSKA come from the germline V gene (reference sequence). The CDR3 runs 12 residues. Trimming cost V 3 bases and J 14 bases, with 17 bases left between them. As DNA, the CDR3 is TGCAGTGCTAGCCCAGATGCCGCACCGAAGTTCTTC. It is translated as CSASPDAAPKFF.

Ten or more counts support this clone. The rearrangement joins TRBV20-1 to TRBJ1-5; a possible D gene is TRBD1 (5 bases). The ends were cut back, 1 base at V and 6 bases at J, with 10 bases in the middle. Germline loops: CDR1 DFQATT, CDR2 SNEGSKA (reference sequence). The CDR3 contains 13 residues. The chain's CDR3 is CSARVGGVQPQHF. The CDR3, as DNA: TGCAGTGCTAGAGTGGGGGGGGTTCAGCCCCAGCATTTT.

With regard to this clone: One junction end does not reproduce the germline sequence, and a read error may be involved. The gene calls are TRBV6-1 and TRBJ1-5; D is ambiguous. Per the germline V gene, CDR1 is MNHNS and CDR2 is SASEGT. CDR3 size: 14 residues. CDR3 loop: CASSIHGGNHPQHF. DNA for the CDR3: TGTGCCAGCAGTATACATGGCGGCAATCATCCCCAGCATTTT.

A word on this clone: This sequence may be a read error, since a much larger clone differs from it by one base. This rearrangement joins TRBV29-1 to TRBJ2-5, with no clear D. Trimming cost V 6 bases and J 5 bases, with 16 bases left between them. Germline CDR1 SQVTM, CDR2 ANQGSEA. The CDR3 length is 13 residues. The CDR3, as DNA: TGCAGCGTCGTCCAGGTGGCCGGTGAGACCCAGTACTTC. It codes for CSVVQVAGETQYF.

This clone was detected many times. V usage is TRBV28 and J usage is TRBJ2-5, with a possible D match to TRBD2 (6 bases). Trimming took 2 bases from V and 4 from J, leaving 11 bases between them. From germline, CDR1 is MDHEN and CDR2 SYDVKM. The CDR3 length is 14 residues. The CDR3 spells CASSLGGPVETQYF. The CDR3 nucleotides are TGTGCCAGCAGTTTAGGAGGGCCAGTAGAGACCCAGTACTTC.